The 27 T cell receptor beta chains below all came from one sample that was sequenced in a study of identical twins. TCRdb re-called the 5' RACE reads with MiXCR, one entry per CDR3 protein. The sample carries some 1,600,000 distinct CDR3 sequences, more than 30% recorded once. Sequencing was performed on cord blood. These receptors came from a newborn girl in good health.

The chain links TRBV5-1 to TRBJ2-1; tentatively, D is TRBD2 (6 bases). The CDR3 loop spans 14 amino acids. The germline CDR1 and CDR2 sequences are SGHRS and YFSETQ. V lost 3 bases and J 3 bases, leaving 10 bases between the germline ends. In nucleotides, the CDR3 is TGCGCCAGCAGCTCGGCGGGGTACTACAATGAGCAGTTCTTC. Amino acids: CASSSAGYYNEQFF.

In this sample, this clonotype turned up a few times. The chain has TRBV10-3 and TRBJ2-5; D possibly corresponds to TRBD2 (6 bases). Germline V lookup: CDR1 ENHRY, CDR2 SYGVKD. The CDR3 is 15 amino acids. Trimming took off 2 bases at V and 2 bases at J, with 12 bases between the two ends. In nucleotides, the CDR3 is TGTGCCATCAGTGAGGGGGGTCGGGGGCAAGAGACCCAGTACTTC. This encodes CAISEGGRGQETQYF.

This chain uses TRBV15 with TRBJ2-2; TRBD2 matches 8 bases. With V trimmed by 3 bases and J by 4 bases, 16 bases remained unmatched. In germline, CDR1 is LNHNV, CDR2 YYDKDF (reference sequence). The CDR3 loop spans 19 amino acids. The CDR3 coding sequence is TGTGCCACCAGCAGCTCCTGGGAGCGGGAGTTTATCGGCACCGGGGAGCTGTTTTTT. Translated, it gives CATSSSWEREFIGTGELFF.

The rearrangement links TRBV20-1 to TRBJ1-3; 8 nucleotides align to TRBD1. The CDR3 is 14 residues long. Germline CDR1 and CDR2: DFQATT and SNEGSKA (reference sequence). Unmatched junction bases numbered 5, after V lost 5 bases and J lost 2 bases. As DNA, the CDR3 is TGCAGTGCTGATACAGGGGGAACTGGAAACACCATATATTTT. It encodes CSADTGGTGNTIYF.

This clonotype was picked up many times. The chain carries TRBV20-1 and TRBJ2-4; D is perhaps TRBD2 (6 bases). V was pared by 3 bases and J by 6 bases, with 21 bases between. CDR1 DFQATT and CDR2 SNEGSKA come from the germline V gene (reference sequence). The CDR3 loop spans 16 amino acids. The CDR3 bases are TGCAGTGCTAGGGCTGGACTACTCCAAGCGGGAAACATTCAGTACTTC. It yields the protein CSARAGLLQAGNIQYF.

The J gene is TRBJ1-1, the V gene TRBV11-2; tentatively, D is TRBD1 (6 bases). From germline, CDR1 is SGHAT and CDR2 FQNNGV. The V end lost 4 bases, the J end lost 1 base, and 16 bases lay between the germline ends. CDR3 size: 16 residues. CDR3 sequence: CASSSGITGSNTEAFF. The CDR3 nucleotides read TGTGCCAGCAGCTCAGGAATTACAGGGTCGAACACTGAAGCTTTCTTT.

This clonotype was seen only a few times. The V call is TRBV27, the J call TRBJ1-4; D is ambiguous. Germline loops: CDR1 MNHEY, CDR2 SMNVEV (reference sequence). This CDR3 spans 15 amino acids. V was trimmed by 0 bases and J by 0 bases, leaving 5 bases between them. The CDR3 DNA sequence: TGTGCCAGCAGTTTATCTCCTACAACTAATGAAAAACTGTTTTTT. It translates to CASSLSPTTNEKLFF. The whole variable domain, filled in from reference TRBV27 and TRBJ1-4, reads EAQVTQNPRYLITVTGKKLTVTCSQNMNHEYMSWYRQDPGLGLRQIYYSMNVEVTDKGDVPEGYKVSRKEKRNFPLILESPSPNQTSLYFCASSLSPTTNEKLFFGSGTQLSVL.

This chain joins TRBV2 and TRBJ2-1; the match to TRBD1 covers 9 bases. CDR3 length: 16 residues. J gave up 5 bases and V 6 bases, and 11 bases lay outside the gene matches. The germline gives CDR1 SNHLY, CDR2 FYNNEI. CDR3 DNA: TGTGCCAGCAGGGAACAGGGGGCTAGTTTAAACAATGAGCAGTTCTTC. This sequence encodes CASREQGASLNNEQFF.

The chain has TRBV12-3 or TRBV12-4 and TRBJ2-7; TRBD2 aligns across 14 bases. This CDR3 comprises 20 residues. Germline trimming cut 5 bases from V and 7 bases from J; bases unmatched to any gene: 22. Here the CDR3 reads CASSRRLAGGPNYYTGEQYF. The CDR3 region has the DNA TGTGCCAGCAGTCGGAGACTAGCGGGAGGGCCAAATTATTATACGGGGGAGCAGTACTTC.

This sequence joins TRBV27 and TRBJ1-1; D is uncertain. Trimming removed 7 bases from V and 0 bases from J, with 9 bases in between. Germline V gene lookup returns CDR1 MNHEY and CDR2 SMNVEV (reference sequence). The CDR3 is 13 residues long. The DNA of the CDR3 is TGTGCCAGCACCCTCAACTTGAACACTGAAGCTTTCTTT. Protein product: CASTLNLNTEAFF.

The V and J genes are TRBV11-2 and TRBJ1-4; D not resolved. The CDR3 extends over 14 amino acids. V lost 4 bases and J 5 bases, leaving 11 bases between the germline ends. Germline loops: CDR1 SGHAT, CDR2 FQNNGV. CDR3 sequence reads: CASSSNSFNEKLFF. DNA for the CDR3: TGTGCCAGCAGCTCAAATTCCTTCAATGAAAAACTGTTTTTT.

V gene TRBV7-8 combines with J gene TRBJ2-5, with D unresolved. Trimming took 0 bases from V and 2 from J, leaving 16 bases between them. Germline assignment: CDR1 SGHVS and CDR2 FQNEAQ. The CDR3 covers 17 residues. In DNA, the CDR3 is TGTGCCAGCAGCTTAGCGAAGGTACGGTCAGCACAAGAGACCCAGTACTTC. It encodes CASSLAKVRSAQETQYF.

The DNA of the CDR3 is TGTGCCAGCAGCTTGTTACGCAGCTACAATGAGCAGTTCTTC. Its translation: CASSLLRSYNEQFF. The chain has TRBV11-1 and TRBJ2-1; D gene ambiguous. The germline V gene encodes CDR1 SGHAT and CDR2 FQDESV (reference sequence). CDR3 size: 14 residues. V shed 3 bases and J shed 3 bases, with 9 bases lying between them.

Only a few counts were recorded for this clonotype. This chain joins TRBV4-2 and TRBJ2-4; 7 bases agree with TRBD2. Trimming cost V 0 bases and J 4 bases; bases outside gene matches: 3. This CDR3 region has 15 residues. The germline V gene encodes CDR1 LGHNA and CDR2 YNFKEQ. The CDR3 DNA follows: TGTGCCAGCAGCCAAGACGGACTAGGGAAAAACATTCAGTACTTC. This codes for CASSQDGLGKNIQYF.

The table lists this clonotype with a few counts. J is TRBJ2-1 and V is TRBV12-3 or TRBV12-4; the D gene could be TRBD1 or TRBD2 (5 bases each). V gave up 4 bases and J gave up 7 bases, with 14 bases separating them. CDR3 length equals 14 residues. The CDR3 region has the DNA TGTGCCAGCAGTTCAAGAGGGACGGGAAATGAGCAGTTCTTC. Its protein product is CASSSRGTGNEQFF.

V and J are TRBV10-3 and TRBJ2-5; 7 bases agree with TRBD1. The DNA end lines up better with TRBJ2-7; the J call may be wrong. The CDR3 spans 13 residues. CDR1 is ENHRY, CDR2 SYGVKD, per germline. In DNA form, the CDR3 reads TGTGCCATCCGGGGACAGCCGTCCTACGAGCAGTACTTC. Amino acid sequence: CAIRGQPSYEQYF.

The chain carries TRBV2 and TRBJ2-3; D tentatively reads TRBD1 or TRBD2 (6 bases each). Germline V gene data show CDR1 as SNHLY and CDR2 as FYNNEI. The CDR3 covers 13 residues. V gave up 7 bases and J gave up 2 bases, with 10 bases separating them. This CDR3 is CASIGGLTDTQYF. CDR3 in DNA: TGTGCCAGCATCGGGGGCCTCACAGATACGCAGTATTTT.

The CDR3 loop is CSARSGGSGNEQFF. CDR3 in DNA: TGCAGTGCTAGAAGCGGCGGGAGCGGCAATGAGCAGTTCTTC. The rearrangement joins TRBV20-1 to TRBJ2-1; TRBD2 matches at 7 bases. J was trimmed by 6 bases and V by 2 bases; bases with no gene match: 7. This CDR3 is built from 14 residues. Germline-derived CDR1 and CDR2 are DFQATT and SNEGSKA (reference sequence).

V usage is TRBV6-2 or TRBV6-3 and J usage is TRBJ1-1, with TRBD1 matching over 8 bases. Germline V CDR1 and CDR2: MNHEY, SVGEGT. The J segment lost 5 bases and the V segment lost 5 bases, leaving 10 bases of the junction unmatched. CDR3 length: 15 residues. CDR3 loop: CASSPPDRARTEAFF. CDR3 nucleotides: TGTGCCAGCAGTCCACCGGACAGGGCGAGGACTGAAGCTTTCTTT.

The rearrangement joins TRBV14 to TRBJ1-2, with 10 bases aligning to TRBD1. The CDR3 covers 16 residues. Germline V gene data show CDR1 as SGHDN and CDR2 as FVKESK. The V and J ends lost 4 bases and 3 bases, in that order; junction bases with no gene match: 8. CDR3 nucleotide sequence: TGTGCCAGCAGCCCCCTGGGGACAGGGGAGGACTATGGCTACACCTTC. Translated: CASSPLGTGEDYGYTF. Variable domain in full (rest from reference TRBV14 and TRBJ1-2): EAGVTQFPSHSVIEKGQTVTLRCDPISGHDNLYWYRRVMGKEIKFLLHFVKESKQDESGMPNNRFLAERTGGTYSTLKVQPAELEDSGVYFCASSPLGTGEDYGYTFGSGTRLTVV.

The sample holds many counts of this clonotype. An end of the junction does not agree with germline; a read error may underlie this. CDR3 nucleotides: TGTGCCAGCAGCCAAGGACTAGCGGTTTCCTACAATGAGCAGTTCTTC. Amino acids: CASSQGLAVSYNEQFF. The rearrangement uses TRBV4-1 and TRBJ2-1; TRBD2 aligns across 10 bases. In germline, CDR1 is MGHRA, CDR2 YSYEKL. This CDR3 has 16 amino acids.

In its sample, this clonotype was seen a few times. The chain couples TRBV2 to TRBJ2-7; unclear D gene. The germline V gene encodes CDR1 SNHLY and CDR2 FYNNEI. Trimming pared 8 bases from V and 6 bases from J, leaving 14 bases between. This CDR3 has 12 residues. CDR3 region: CASSSHLGEQYF. CDR3 nucleotides: TGTGCCAGCTCCTCCCACCTGGGCGAGCAGTACTTC.

The V and J genes are TRBV24-1 and TRBJ2-5; 8 bases fit TRBD1. Germline CDR1 reads KGHDR; CDR2 reads SFDVKD. This CDR3 comprises 15 residues. With 4 bases clipped from V and 5 bases from J, the junction kept 8 bases outside the gene matches. The CDR3 DNA is TGTGCCACCAGTGAGCCAGGGACAGGCCGGGAGACCCAGTACTTC. This translates into CATSEPGTGRETQYF.

The chain employs TRBV20-1 and TRBJ2-1; TRBD2 matches 9 bases. V shed 2 bases and J 5 bases; nucleotides not matched to a gene: 10. Looked up from germline, CDR1 is DFQATT and CDR2 is SNEGSKA (reference sequence). The CDR3 runs 16 residues. CDR3 in DNA: TGCAGTGCTAGAAGGTTCCTAGCGGGGTGGGACAATGAGCAGTTCTTC. It is translated as CSARRFLAGWDNEQFF.

This clonotype was seen a handful of times. The gene calls are TRBV9 and TRBJ2-1; D unresolved. V lost 3 bases to trimming and J lost 0 bases, with 13 bases between them. From germline, CDR1 is SGDLS and CDR2 YYNGEE. CDR3 length equals 16 residues. The CDR3 region has the DNA TGTGCCAGCAGCGGTATTCCTGGAGTCTCCTACAATGAGCAGTTCTTC. This sequence encodes CASSGIPGVSYNEQFF. The variable domain in full, completed from reference TRBV9 and TRBJ2-1, reads DSGVTQTPKHLITATGQRVTLRCSPRSGDLSVYWYQQSLDQGLQFLIQYYNGEERAKGNILERFSAQQFPDLHSELNLSSLELGDSALYFCASSGIPGVSYNEQFFGPGTRLTVL.

This clonotype was detected a few times. This sequence joins TRBV3-1 and TRBJ1-2, with D maybe TRBD1 (6 bases). The V and J ends lost 4 bases and 5 bases respectively, with 20 bases between them. Germline V gene data show CDR1 as LGHDT and CDR2 as YNNKEL (reference sequence). The CDR3 has 16 residues. The DNA for the CDR3 is TGTGCCAGCAGCCGAAACCGGGACAAGGGGAGATATGGCTACACCTTC. Protein sequence: CASSRNRDKGRYGYTF.

This clonotype was observed many times. The chain uses TRBV28 and TRBJ2-7, with 8 bases fitting TRBD2. CDR3 size: 13 residues. Germline trimming cut 7 bases from V and 4 bases from J; bases unmatched to any gene: 6. Germline CDR1 reads MDHEN; CDR2 reads SYDVKM. The CDR3 is CASMTGGPYEQYF. In nucleotides, the CDR3 is TGTGCCAGCATGACGGGAGGGCCTTACGAGCAGTACTTC.